This record looks at one T cell receptor (beta chain) sequence and its context. Antigen: not known. TCRB transcripts that were expressed got sequenced, as all of the isolated RNA had been reverse transcribed. TCRdb keeps only in-frame clones here, not all; method: immunoSEQ multiplex PCR. The profile covers hundreds of thousands of clones, with about 15% appearing a single time and around 0.015% taken by the ten largest. The data were obtained in a study of beta chain features in type 1 diabetes. The trim removed 3 bases at V and 7 bases at J, leaving 7 bases unmatched. Per germline, CDR1 SGHDT and CDR2 YYEEEE. This CDR3 comprises 15 residues. The study, taken as a whole, reports: Across all four CD4+ subsets, people with type 1 diabetes showed modestly shorter TCRB CDR3s. Patients' naive, central memory and Treg TCRB repertoires seemed closer to one another than those of healthy donors. The study found fewer insertions and more deletions at VDJ junctions in type 1 diabetes patients.

Each donor gave one heparinised blood draw averaging approximately 120 mL. This TCR derives from a man aged 18-30 years with type 1 diabetes. Sample: naive CD4+ T cells from blood. V gene TRBV5-6 combines with J gene TRBJ1-6; 7 bases are shared with TRBD1. The CDR3 sequence is CASSSYRGQNSPLHF. DNA for the CDR3: TGTGCCAGCAGCTCATACAGGGGTCAGAATTCACCCCTCCACTTT.